This TCR beta chain was retrieved from a study of shared clonotypes between healthy human individuals. Looked up from germline, CDR1 is SGHVS and CDR2 is FQNEAQ. The V and J ends lost 5 bases and 6 bases respectively, with 13 bases between them. CDR3 length equals 14 residues. Roughly 200 ng DNA, 30,000 or so T cell genomes, went into each sorted-subset replicate PCR. Libraries were prepared by immunoSEQ multiplex PCR; TCRdb keeps only in-frame clonotypes and omits some of them. This table has some 2,000,000 clones, 85% to 95% appearing once. The genes are TRBV7-8 and TRBJ1-4; unclear D gene. The material sequenced was naive CD4+ T cells sorted from blood. The subset here: CD45RA+ positively selected. The source is a man aged 18 to 30 in good health. CDR3 sequence reads: CASSQGRRHEKLFF. The CDR3 coding sequence is TGTGCCAGCAGCCAAGGTCGCAGGCATGAAAAACTGTTTTTT.